The present T cell receptor beta chain was sequenced within a study of CXCR3-negative and CXCR3-positive naive CD8 T cells (dated by TCRdb to about 2019). Some background on the complete study: In total, roughly 150 million TRB reads were obtained, or roughly 1.5 +/- 0.3 million reads per library. Diversity and physicochemical repertoire analyses were performed on about a dozen donors pooled from two independent experiments. The TRBV-TRBJ cluster analysis covered naive subsets from roughly 5 donors and memory cells from 3 donors. Here is what the overall study found, with its caveats: Both naive subsets had comparably high repertoire diversity, while memory CD8+ T cells had much lower repertoire diversity. Because CXCR3 expression was partially decreased after cryopreservation, freshly isolated PBMCs were used for most assays. Similar TRBV-TRBJ usage was shown by naive CXCR3-negative and CXCR3-positive cells from the same donor, whereas distinct patterns were shown by memory cells. Compared with CXCR3-negative naive cells, CXCR3-positive naive cells had TRB CDR3s with higher hydrophobicity (lower Kidera factor 4), lower energy, and higher strength and volume indices. Because surface CD5, which is linked to self-reactivity in mice, was comparable between the naive subsets, TCR interaction strength was also inferred from TRB CDR3 physicochemical properties.

Worth noting for this clonotype: The target of this receptor is not known.

For each CD8+ T cell subset, flow sorting was done in triplicate, and 250,000 to 300,000 cells per subset went directly into RLT lysis buffer. Naive CD8+ T cells were defined stringently as CD45RO-CCR7+CD27+CD95- to exclude memory contaminants. Standard density gradient centrifugation was used to isolate peripheral blood mononuclear cells from buffy coats. Naive CXCR3-negative and CXCR3-positive CD8+ T cells were flow-sorted using a FACSAria III. Total RNA was extracted from sorted cells with an RNeasy Mini Kit. For CDR1 and CDR2, the germline V gene lists SGHRS and YFSETQ. Inclusive of the bounding cysteine and phenylalanine, the CDR3 is 15 residues long. Only the protein sequence is given. The sample was run on a NextSeq 550. The Human TCR Profiling Kit (MiLaboratory) was used to make UMI-labeled 5' RACE TRB cDNA libraries. The full amount of extracted RNA was used for cDNA synthesis, and the full amount of resulting cDNA was used for PCR amplification. The libraries were made side by side, with each library going through the same number of PCR cycles. In the paper's pipeline: MIGEC and MiXCR extracted about 50,000 +/- 10,000 unique UMI-labeled TRB cDNA molecules per library, requiring at least two reads per UMI. On average, each library contained about 40,000 +/- 10,000 functional in-frame TRB CDR3 nucleotide clonotypes without stop codons. Diversity metrics, including normalized Shannon-Wiener and Chao1, were computed in VDJtools after downsampling to 5000 UMI-labeled TRB molecules per sample. VDJtools computed clonotype-size-weighted physicochemical properties of the central five CDR3 residues: interaction energy, strength, volume and Kidera factor 4. Through TCRdb reprocessing, the reads give one entry per CDR3 protein sequence; DNA is omitted. These V and J calls originate from TCRdb's pipeline instead of the authors' own analysis. The data table for this sample lists about 130,000 distinct CDR3 sequences. The ten biggest clones cover less than 0.55% of the sample.

The rearranged segments are TRBV5-1 and TRBJ2-7; TCRdb gives TRBD2 as the D gene, but with no DNA this cannot be confirmed. Input material: naive CXCR3- CD8+ T cells from blood. This specimen's cell subset or site label, interpreted: CD45RO-CCR7+CD27+CD95- naive CD8+ T cells lacking CXCR3 (TNR3-). This clonotype was obtained from a human donor in good health. Some clones in this sample may be carry-over from other donors' samples. For the CDR3, the sequence is CASSLHLAGTYEQYF.